Following are 9 T cell receptor beta chains from one sample sequenced in a study of blood T cells in healthy people across ages. The authors ran a second PCR of about 6 to 12 cycles using a sample-barcoded 5' primer and a J-beta primer mix. One entry per CDR3 protein, called by TCRdb with MiXCR from the 5' RACE reads. The top ten clones hold about 30% of a sample with 730,000 or so distinct CDR3 sequences, roughly 43% of them seen once. The sequenced sample was blood. These receptors all stem from an older man in good health.

This clonotype has just a few counts. The CDR3 DNA reads TGCGCCAGCAGCTTACCTTCATTTCGCGAGCAGTACTTC. This encodes CASSLPSFREQYF. The J gene is TRBJ2-4, the V gene TRBV5-1, with no clear D. The J call may be faulty, since TRBJ2-7 better matches the DNA end. Germline CDR1 reads SGHRS; CDR2 reads YFSETQ. The CDR3 runs to 13 residues.

In the case of this clonotype: One end of the junction fails to match germline, which may point to a read error. This chain links TRBV9 with TRBJ1-6, with TRBD1 matching over 10 bases. The length of the CDR3 is 15 residues. Germline CDR1 is SGDLS and CDR2 is YYNGEE. DNA of the CDR3: TGTGCCAGCAGCGTGGGGACAGGGGAGAGGTCACCCCTCCGCTTT. Translated: CASSVGTGERSPLRF.

The table lists this clonotype with a few counts. The CDR3 is CASSLAGTGLNYGYTF. For the CDR3, the DNA is TGTGCCAGCAGCTTAGCTGGGACAGGCTTAAACTATGGCTACACCTTC. This sequence joins TRBV7-2 and TRBJ1-2, with 8 bases lining up with TRBD1. J lost 2 bases, V lost 0 bases, and 5 bases had no gene match. This CDR3 has 16 amino acids. Germline CDR1 SGHTA, CDR2 FQGNSA.

The chain uses TRBV2 and TRBJ2-5; 7 bases align to TRBD1. The CDR3 length is 14 residues. Germline-derived CDR1 and CDR2 are SNHLY and FYNNEI. With V trimmed by 5 bases and J by 5 bases, 8 bases remained unmatched. As DNA, the CDR3 is TGTGCCAGCAGTCTCAACAGGGGCTCGGAGACCCAGTACTTC. This gives the protein CASSLNRGSETQYF.

The chain couples TRBV7-9 to TRBJ1-6; 10 bases align to TRBD1. The germline V gene has CDR1 SEHNR and CDR2 FQNEAQ (reference sequence). After removal of 7 bases from V and 10 bases from J, the junction contained 16 bases not matched to a gene. CDR3 length equals 17 residues. CDR3 in DNA: TGTGCCAGCAATTCAGGGGAGGGGACAGGGGCCCAATCACCCCTCCACTTT. Translation gives CASNSGEGTGAQSPLHF.

There are many counts of this clonotype. The rearrangement joins TRBV6-2 or TRBV6-3 to TRBJ2-7, with 8 bases matching TRBD1. The CDR3 contains 15 residues. The ends lost 5 bases at V and 1 base at J; junction bases unmatched: 7. Germline CDR1 reads MNHEY; CDR2 reads SVGEGT. CDR3 protein: CASSPSRQGSYEQYF. The CDR3 DNA reads TGTGCCAGCAGTCCCTCCAGACAGGGGTCCTACGAGCAGTACTTC.

To note about this clonotype: One end of the junction fails to match germline, which may point to a read error. The chain links TRBV6-1 to TRBJ2-3; 9 bases match TRBD1. Germline V gene lookup returns CDR1 MNHNS and CDR2 SASEGT. CDR3 length equals 17 residues. CDR3 sequence: CASRQRRTGESTDTQYF. CDR3 bases: TGTGCCAGCCGACAGCGGAGGACAGGGGAAAGCACGGATACGCAGTATTTT.

This clonotype was recorded at least ten times. This chain joins TRBV6-6 and TRBJ2-3, with 11 bases lining up with TRBD2. Trimming at V came to 6 bases and at J to 5 bases, leaving 7 bases not matched to a gene. The CDR3 totals 15 residues. Germline V CDR1 and CDR2: MNHNY, SVGAGI (reference sequence). CDR3 nucleotides: TGTGCCAGCAGGTCCACTAGCGGGAGAATAGATACGCAGTATTTT. This encodes CASRSTSGRIDTQYF.

This clonotype was recorded a few times. The chain uses TRBV11-2 and TRBJ2-5; D gene ambiguous. V dropped 1 base and J dropped 4 bases, with 10 bases sitting between them. The CDR3 has 14 residues. CDR1 SGHAT and CDR2 FQNNGV come from the germline V gene. CDR3 nucleotides: TGTGCCAGCAGCTTAGTGGGTCCCGGAGAGACCCAGTACTTC. Translation gives CASSLVGPGETQYF.